This TCR beta chain originates from a study of read filtering for tumor transcriptome and immune sequencing. Across the study: Transcriptome libraries were built from DNase-treated RNA.

Whole-study findings and limits: This fraction held mixed bone marrow immune cells after CD138-negative sorting. Single-read clonotypes: 80% to 90% of IR-seq clonotypes (about 3.5% of reads), about 75% of RNA-seq clonotypes (approximately 45% of reads).

This clonotype was seen many times. Its target is unknown. This library used around 0.4 ug RNA and molecular barcoded adaptors spanning alpha/delta and beta/gamma chains. TCRdb recomputed calls from the reads with MiXCR, one row per CDR3 protein. The sample lists about 57,000 distinct CDR3 sequences, 20% to 25% occurring once. This TCR came from a donor at least 40 years old with multiple myeloma. Input material: a population of CD138-negative cells sorted from bone marrow.

The CDR3 coding sequence is TGCAGTGCTCGTAGAGCGCTTGAGCCGAATGAGCAGTTCTTC. Translation gives CSARRALEPNEQFF. The chain has TRBV20-1 and TRBJ2-1; D unresolved. In germline, CDR1 is DFQATT, CDR2 SNEGSKA (reference sequence). Trimming took 5 bases from V and 7 from J, leaving 18 bases between them. This CDR3 is built from 14 residues.